This T cell receptor (beta chain) was recovered during a study of T cells in Graves' hyperthyroidism and ophthalmopathy. Germline V gives CDR1 DFQATT, CDR2 SNEGSKA (reference sequence). The CDR3 has 15 amino acids. V gave up 1 base and J gave up 7 bases; unmatched junction bases: 5. Amplification of TCR beta CDR3 regions used RNA as the template. In the first-round RT-PCR of the TCR CDR3, the HTBI primer set was used. TCRdb reprocessed the multiplex PCR reads with MiXCR, giving one entry per CDR3 protein. The sample lists over 500,000 distinct CDR3 sequences; 40% to 50% were seen once. The chain links TRBV20-1 to TRBJ2-1; 12 bases align to TRBD2. The receptor was derived from an adult woman with Graves' disease, either hyperthyroidism or ophthalmopathy (not recorded which). Sequenced input: peripheral blood or thyroid tissue (not recorded which). The CDR3 region is CSARGSSGRVNEQFF. CDR3 sequence (DNA): TGCAGTGCTAGAGGGTCTAGCGGGAGGGTGAATGAGCAGTTCTTC.